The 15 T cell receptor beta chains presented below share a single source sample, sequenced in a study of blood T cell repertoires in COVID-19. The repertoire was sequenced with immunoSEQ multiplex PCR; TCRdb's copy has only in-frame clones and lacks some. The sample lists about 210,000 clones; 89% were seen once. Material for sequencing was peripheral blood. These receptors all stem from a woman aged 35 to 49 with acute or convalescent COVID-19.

In DNA form, the CDR3 reads TGTGCCAGCAGCAAAGGTGCGGGGGCGGATAATTCACCCCTCCACTTT. Translating it yields CASSKGAGADNSPLHF. The J gene is TRBJ1-6, the V gene TRBV21-1. TRBV21-1 represents a pseudogene. The CDR3 has 16 residues.

CDR3 region: CASSHSTGADEQYV. Here the CDR3 DNA reads TGTGCCAGCTCACACTCGACAGGGGCGGACGAGCAGTACGTC. This rearrangement joins TRBV18 to TRBJ2-7, with TRBD1 identical over 8 bases. V was pared by 4 bases and J by 5 bases, with 7 bases of the junction left unmatched. Germline V gene data show CDR1 as KGHSH and CDR2 as LQKENI. CDR3 length equals 14 residues.

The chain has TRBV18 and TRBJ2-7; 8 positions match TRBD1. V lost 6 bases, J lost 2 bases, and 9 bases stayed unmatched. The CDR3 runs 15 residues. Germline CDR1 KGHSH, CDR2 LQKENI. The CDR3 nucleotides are TGTGCCAGCTCTCTTACAGGGGGATTCACCTACGAGCAGTACGTC. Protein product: CASSLTGGFTYEQYV.

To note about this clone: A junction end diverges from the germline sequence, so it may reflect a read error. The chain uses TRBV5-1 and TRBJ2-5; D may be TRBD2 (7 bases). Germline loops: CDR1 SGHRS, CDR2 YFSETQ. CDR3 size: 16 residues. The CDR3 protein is CASCLAGWGGRETQYF. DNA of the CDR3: TGCGCCAGCTGCTTGGCGGGGTGGGGGGGCCGAGAGACCCAGTACTTC. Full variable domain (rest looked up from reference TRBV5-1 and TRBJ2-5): KAGVTQTPRYLIKTRGQQVTLSCSPISGHRSVSWYQQTPGQGLQFLFEYFSETQRNKGNFPGRFSGRQFSNSRSEMNVSTLELGDSALYLCASCLAGWGGRETQYFGPGTRLLVL.

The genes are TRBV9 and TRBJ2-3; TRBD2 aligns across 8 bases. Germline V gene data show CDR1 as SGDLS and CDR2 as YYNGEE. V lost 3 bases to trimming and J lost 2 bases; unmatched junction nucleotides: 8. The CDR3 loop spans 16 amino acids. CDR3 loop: CASSGGWRGATDTQYF. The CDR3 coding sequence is TGTGCCAGCAGCGGCGGCTGGCGGGGGGCCACAGATACGCAGTATTTT. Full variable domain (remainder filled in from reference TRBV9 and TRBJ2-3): DSGVTQTPKHLITATGQRVTLRCSPRSGDLSVYWYQQSLDQGLQFLIQYYNGEERAKGNILERFSAQQFPDLHSELNLSSLELGDSALYFCASSGGWRGATDTQYFGPGTRLTVL.

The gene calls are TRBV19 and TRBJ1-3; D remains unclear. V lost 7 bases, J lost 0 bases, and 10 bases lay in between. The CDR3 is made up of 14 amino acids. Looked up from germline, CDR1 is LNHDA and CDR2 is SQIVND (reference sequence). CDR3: CASTMALSGNTIYF. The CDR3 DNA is TGTGCCAGTACCATGGCCCTCTCTGGAAACACCATATATTTT.

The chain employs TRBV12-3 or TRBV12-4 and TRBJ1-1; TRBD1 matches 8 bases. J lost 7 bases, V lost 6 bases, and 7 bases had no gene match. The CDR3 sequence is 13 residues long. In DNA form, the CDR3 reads TGTGCCAGCAGATCCAGGGGGCGCGGTGAAGCTTTCTTT. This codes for CASRSRGRGEAFF.

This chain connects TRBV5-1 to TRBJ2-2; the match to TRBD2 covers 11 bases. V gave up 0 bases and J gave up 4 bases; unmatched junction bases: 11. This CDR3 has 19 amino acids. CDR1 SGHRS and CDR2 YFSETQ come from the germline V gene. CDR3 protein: CASSLVSSGGIGGTGELFF. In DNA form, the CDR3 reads TGCGCCAGCAGCTTGGTGTCTAGCGGGGGGATCGGTGGCACCGGGGAGCTGTTTTTT.

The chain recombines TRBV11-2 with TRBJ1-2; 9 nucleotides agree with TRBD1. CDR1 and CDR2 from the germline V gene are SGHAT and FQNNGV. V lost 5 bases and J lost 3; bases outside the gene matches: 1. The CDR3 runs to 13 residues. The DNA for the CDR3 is TGTGCCAGCAGCCGGGACAGGGACTATGGCTACACCTTC. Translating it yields CASSRDRDYGYTF.

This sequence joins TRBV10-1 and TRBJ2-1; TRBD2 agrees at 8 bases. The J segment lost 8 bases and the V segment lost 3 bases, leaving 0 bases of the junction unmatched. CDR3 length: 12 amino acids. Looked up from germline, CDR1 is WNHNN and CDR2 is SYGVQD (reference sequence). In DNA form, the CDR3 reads TGCGCCAGCAGTGACGGGAGGGATGAGCAGTTCTTC. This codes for CASSDGRDEQFF.

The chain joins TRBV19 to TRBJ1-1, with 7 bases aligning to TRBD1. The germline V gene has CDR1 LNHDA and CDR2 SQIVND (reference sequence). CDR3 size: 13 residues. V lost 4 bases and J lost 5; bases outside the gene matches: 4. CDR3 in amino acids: CASSRQGGTEAFF. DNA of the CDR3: TGTGCCAGTAGTAGACAGGGAGGAACTGAAGCTTTCTTT. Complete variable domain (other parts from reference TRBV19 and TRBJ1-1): DGGITQSPKYLFRKEGQNVTLSCEQNLNHDAMYWYRQDPGQGLRLIYYSQIVNDFQKGDIAEGYSVSREKKESFPLTVTSAQKNPTAFYLCASSRQGGTEAFFGQGTRLTVV.

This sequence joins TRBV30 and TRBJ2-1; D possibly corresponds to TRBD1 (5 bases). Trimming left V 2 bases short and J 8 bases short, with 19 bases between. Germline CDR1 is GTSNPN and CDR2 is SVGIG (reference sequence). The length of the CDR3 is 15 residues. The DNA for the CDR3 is TGTGCCTGGAGTAAAAAGGGGCAGGGTGGGGATGAGCAGTTCTTC. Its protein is CAWSKKGQGGDEQFF.

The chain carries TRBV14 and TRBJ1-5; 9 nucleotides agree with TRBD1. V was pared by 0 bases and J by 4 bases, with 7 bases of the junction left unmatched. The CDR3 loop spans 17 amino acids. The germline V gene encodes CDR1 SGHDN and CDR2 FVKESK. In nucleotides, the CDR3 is TGTGCCAGCAGCCAAGAAGTAGGGGACAGGGATAATCAGCCCCAGCATTTT. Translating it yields CASSQEVGDRDNQPQHF.

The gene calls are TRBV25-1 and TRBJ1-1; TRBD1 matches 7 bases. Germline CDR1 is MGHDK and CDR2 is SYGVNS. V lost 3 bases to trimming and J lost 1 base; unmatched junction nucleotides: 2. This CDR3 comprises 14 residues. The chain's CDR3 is CASSETGWNTEAFF. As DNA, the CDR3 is TGTGCCAGCAGTGAGACAGGGTGGAACACTGAAGCTTTCTTT.

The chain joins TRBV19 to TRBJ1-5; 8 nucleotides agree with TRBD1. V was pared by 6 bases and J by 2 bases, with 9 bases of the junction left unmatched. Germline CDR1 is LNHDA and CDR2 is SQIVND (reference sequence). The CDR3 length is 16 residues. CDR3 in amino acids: CASSRRGTGRNQPQHF. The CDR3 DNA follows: TGTGCCAGTAGCCGAAGGGGGACAGGACGCAATCAGCCCCAGCATTTT.